One sample yielded the 6 T cell receptor beta chains listed below, sequenced in a study of T cell changes during pregnancy in multiple sclerosis. Here immunoSEQ multiplex PCR was the method, and the copy in TCRdb shows in-frame clones only, minus some. The table records some 68,000 clones, about 90% of them present only once. The specimen was peripheral blood, collected in the second trimester of pregnancy. The source is a female donor in good health, enrolled as a control in a pregnancy study.

This chain uses TRBV7-2 with TRBJ2-7; a possible D gene is TRBD2 (6 bases). The CDR3 is made up of 17 amino acids. V was shortened by 1 base and J by 0 bases, with 16 bases between the two germline ends. CDR1 is SGHTA, CDR2 FQGNSA, per germline. The CDR3 loop reads CASSLEGLAKSSYEQYF. In DNA, the CDR3 is TGTGCCAGCAGCTTAGAGGGTCTAGCGAAGAGCTCCTACGAGCAGTACTTC.

This clone occurred once. The V and J genes are TRBV11-3 and TRBJ1-3; the D is unclear. The CDR3 sequence is 15 residues long. V shed 5 bases and J shed 1 base, with 12 bases lying between them. In germline, CDR1 is SGHNT, CDR2 YENEEA. The CDR3 region is CASSTGLFSGNTIYF. DNA of the CDR3: TGTGCCAGCAGCACCGGACTTTTTTCTGGAAACACCATATATTTT. Full variable domain (remainder filled in from reference TRBV11-3 and TRBJ1-3): EAGVVQSPRYKIIEKKQPVAFWCNPISGHNTLYWYLQNLGQGPELLIRYENEEAVDDSQLPKDRFSAERLKGVDSTLKIQPAELGDSAVYLCASSTGLFSGNTIYFGEGSWLTVV.

The rearrangement joins TRBV5-4 to TRBJ1-2; 10 bases agree with TRBD1. The CDR3 consists of 15 residues. Germline V gene lookup returns CDR1 SGHNT and CDR2 YYREEE (reference sequence). V trimming: 7 bases; J trimming: 5 bases; junction bases outside the gene matches: 11. The CDR3 spells CASQQWTGGRYGYTF. The CDR3 region has the DNA TGTGCCAGCCAACAATGGACAGGGGGGAGGTATGGCTACACCTTC.

The rearrangement joins TRBV6-5 to TRBJ2-5; 9 bases are a match to TRBD1. Germline values: CDR1 MNHEY, CDR2 SVGAGI. V gave up 6 bases and J gave up 5 bases; unmatched junction bases: 10. This CDR3 is 15 amino acids long. The CDR3 region has the DNA TGTGCCAGCAGCCTCACAGGGGGCCGCAGGGAGACCCAGTACTTC. It is translated as CASSLTGGRRETQYF.

In its sample, this clone was seen once. This chain joins TRBV15 and TRBJ1-1; TRBD1 aligns across 8 bases. This CDR3 has 19 amino acids. Per germline, CDR1 LNHNV and CDR2 YYDKDF (reference sequence). The V and J ends lost 3 bases and 4 bases, in that order; junction bases with no gene match: 19. CDR3 in amino acids: CATSSSQGAGLWVSTEAFF. In DNA, the CDR3 is TGTGCCACCAGCAGTTCCCAGGGGGCCGGGCTTTGGGTCAGCACTGAAGCTTTCTTT.

The chain recombines TRBV25-1 with TRBJ1-2, with D uncertain. Germline V gene lookup returns CDR1 MGHDK and CDR2 SYGVNS. V lost 2 bases, J lost 4 bases, and 11 bases lay in between. The CDR3 runs to 14 residues. The CDR3: CASSESLGSYGYTF. The CDR3 DNA is TGTGCCAGCAGTGAAAGCTTAGGGAGCTATGGCTACACCTTC.